The 28 T cell receptor beta chains listed next were all sequenced from one sample in a study of beta chain features in type 1 diabetes. Expressed TCRB transcripts were sequenced after all isolated RNA was converted to cDNA. The repertoire was sequenced with immunoSEQ multiplex PCR; TCRdb's copy has only in-frame clones and lacks some. The repertoire consists of roughly 240,000 clones, with roughly 13% occurring once and the leading ten covering more than 0.025%. Sequencing was carried out using naive CD4+ T cells from blood. The receptors derive from a woman between 35 and 50 years old in good health.

This clone was seen a handful of times. The chain is built from TRBV7-9 and TRBJ2-7; 9 bases align to TRBD1. V shed 3 bases and J 1 base; nucleotides not matched to a gene: 4. Germline V gene sequence: CDR1 SEHNR, CDR2 FQNEAQ (reference sequence). The CDR3 extends over 15 amino acids. DNA of the CDR3: TGTGCCAGCAGCTTGACAGGGGGGAGATCCTACGAGCAGTACTTC. It yields the protein CASSLTGGRSYEQYF.

This clone was observed a handful of times. The V and J genes are TRBV19 and TRBJ1-5; D gene uncertain. Deletions cut 8 bases from V and 6 bases from J, with 11 bases between. The CDR3 length is 12 residues. CDR1 and CDR2 (germline): LNHDA, SQIVND (reference sequence). This CDR3 reads CASQEGFQPQHF. The CDR3 DNA sequence: TGTGCCAGTCAGGAGGGATTTCAGCCCCAGCATTTT.

CDR3 sequence (DNA): TGTGCCAGCAGTGTTCGGGACAGGGTCAATTCACCCCTCCACTTT. Translation: CASSVRDRVNSPLHF. The rearrangement links TRBV2 to TRBJ1-6, with 9 bases fitting TRBD1. The CDR3 covers 15 residues. The trim removed 4 bases at V and 7 bases at J, leaving 5 bases unmatched. From germline, CDR1 is SNHLY and CDR2 FYNNEI.

This clone has only a few counts. CDR3 in amino acids: CASSFWDRGSYGYTF. Here the CDR3 DNA reads TGTGCCAGCAGCTTCTGGGACAGGGGTTCCTATGGCTACACCTTC. This sequence joins TRBV7-9 and TRBJ1-2, with TRBD1 matching over 10 bases. Germline V CDR1 and CDR2: SEHNR, FQNEAQ (reference sequence). With V trimmed by 3 bases and J by 4 bases, 5 bases remained unmatched. There are 15 residues in the CDR3.

This chain connects TRBV7-2 to TRBJ2-7; possible D gene TRBD1, 6 bases. V lost 3 bases and J lost 3, with 12 bases in between. The CDR3 runs 14 residues. CDR1 is SGHTA, CDR2 FQGNSA, per germline. CDR3 sequence (DNA): TGTGCCAGCAGCTTCTCACGGGACAACTACGAGCAGTACTTC. Translating gives CASSFSRDNYEQYF.

This chain uses TRBV10-3 with TRBJ2-3; maybe TRBD2 (7 bases). V lost 6 bases to trimming and J lost 0 bases, with 10 bases between them. CDR3 size: 14 residues. Germline CDR1 and CDR2: ENHRY and SYGVKD. CDR3 sequence: CAIRGGPSTDTQYF. In nucleotides, the CDR3 is TGTGCCATCAGGGGGGGGCCAAGCACAGATACGCAGTATTTT.

The J gene is TRBJ1-6, the V gene TRBV2; D possibly corresponds to TRBD1 (5 bases). The CDR3 runs to 15 residues. Germline V gene sequence: CDR1 SNHLY, CDR2 FYNNEI. The V and J ends lost 7 bases and 1 base respectively, with 11 bases between them. CDR3 region: CASNGGVSYNSPLHF. The CDR3 region has the DNA TGTGCCAGCAACGGGGGGGTTTCCTATAATTCACCCCTCCACTTT.

This clone was recorded many times. The rearrangement links TRBV7-2 to TRBJ2-7; D possibly corresponds to TRBD1 (5 bases). Germline V lookup: CDR1 SGHTA, CDR2 FQGNSA. V was clipped by 5 bases and J by 7 bases, with 12 bases between them. CDR3 length: 12 amino acids. Here the CDR3 reads CASSGITGEQYF. In nucleotides, the CDR3 is TGTGCCAGCAGCGGAATCACAGGAGAGCAGTACTTC.

This clone was recorded a few times. The V gene is TRBV2, the J gene TRBJ2-5; D is perhaps TRBD2 (6 bases). Germline V CDR1 and CDR2: SNHLY, FYNNEI. The CDR3 covers 14 residues. V was pared by 6 bases and J by 2 bases, with 13 bases between. The CDR3 nucleotides are TGTGCCAGCAGGTTCCCGGGACTGCAAGAGACCCAGTACTTC. It encodes CASRFPGLQETQYF.

This clone was detected only a few times. CDR3 DNA: TGTGCCAGCAGCAAATATGGGCACAGGCTCTACGAGCAGTACTTC. It yields the protein CASSKYGHRLYEQYF. J is TRBJ2-7 and V is TRBV21-1; TRBD1, the table's D call, lacks a check against the DNA. TRBV21-1 is assigned pseudogene status. The CDR3 runs 15 residues.

This clone was counted a few times. The chain carries TRBV19 and TRBJ2-3, with TRBD2 identical over 7 bases. V shed 5 bases and J 4 bases; nucleotides not matched to a gene: 3. The CDR3 sequence is 13 residues long. From germline, CDR1 is LNHDA and CDR2 SQIVND (reference sequence). CDR3 amino acids: CASSSGGPDTQYF. The CDR3 nucleotides read TGTGCCAGTAGTTCGGGGGGACCAGATACGCAGTATTTT.

V gene TRBV5-1 combines with J gene TRBJ2-1, with 10 positions matching TRBD1. Germline V gene data show CDR1 as SGHRS and CDR2 as YFSETQ. The length of the CDR3 is 15 residues. V lost 2 bases to trimming and J lost 5 bases; unmatched junction nucleotides: 4. CDR3: CASSFRDRGDNEQFF. The CDR3 DNA reads TGCGCCAGCAGCTTCCGGGACAGGGGCGACAATGAGCAGTTCTTC.

This rearrangement joins TRBV5-6 to TRBJ2-7; a weak D match, TRBD2 (6 bases). V lost 4 bases to trimming and J lost 4 bases, with 15 bases between them. This CDR3 has 14 amino acids. Per germline, CDR1 SGHDT and CDR2 YYEEEE. The CDR3 nucleotides are TGTGCCAGCAGCCCGCGTGCGGGGCTGTACGAGCAGTACTTC. It specifies CASSPRAGLYEQYF.

The chain uses TRBV6-1 and TRBJ1-6, with D possibly being TRBD1 (6 bases). V dropped 11 bases and J dropped 8 bases, with 19 bases sitting between them. The CDR3 contains 14 residues. The germline V gene has CDR1 MNHNS and CDR2 SASEGT. For the CDR3, the DNA is TGTGCCGGAGCCCTAGGACAGACCTATTCACCCCTCCACTTT. It specifies CAGALGQTYSPLHF.

This clone was observed a few times. This chain links TRBV5-6 with TRBJ1-2; D call uncertain. Germline V gene sequence: CDR1 SGHDT, CDR2 YYEEEE. V was pared by 0 bases and J by 4 bases, with 7 bases between. This CDR3 is 13 amino acids long. CDR3 nucleotides: TGTGCCAGCAGCTTGGCCGCCAGCTATGGCTACACCTTC. Residues: CASSLAASYGYTF.

The rearrangement joins TRBV5-4 to TRBJ2-5, with 13 bases fitting TRBD2. The CDR3 has 15 residues. With V trimmed by 0 bases and J by 6 bases, 2 bases remained unmatched. Germline CDR1 is SGHNT and CDR2 is YYREEE (reference sequence). CDR3 DNA sequence: TGTGCCAGCAGCTTGGGGACTAGCGGGGGTCAGACCCAGTACTTC. This sequence encodes CASSLGTSGGQTQYF. The whole variable domain, remainder taken from reference TRBV5-4 and TRBJ2-5, is ETGVTQSPTHLIKTRGQQVTLRCSSQSGHNTVSWYQQALGQGPQFIFQYYREEENGRGNFPPRFSGLQFPNYSSELNVNALELDDSALYLCASSLGTSGGQTQYFGPGTRLLVL.

This clone was detected a few times. J is TRBJ2-1 and V is TRBV11-2, with TRBD2 identical over 10 bases. CDR3 size: 16 residues. Germline CDR1 reads SGHAT; CDR2 reads FQNNGV. V was pared by 10 bases and J by 5 bases, with 14 bases of the junction left unmatched. In DNA, the CDR3 is TGTGCCACCGGAGTGGTAGCGGGGGGAAGAAACAATGAGCAGTTCTTC. It codes for CATGVVAGGRNNEQFF.

This clone came up many times. As DNA, the CDR3 is TGTGCCAGCAGCCAAGCCTCCGGGACAGTCAACTATGGCTACACCTTC. Its protein product is CASSQASGTVNYGYTF. The chain has TRBV4-2 and TRBJ1-2; 7 positions agree with TRBD1. Germline V gene lookup returns CDR1 LGHNA and CDR2 YNFKEQ. CDR3 length: 16 residues. Trimming removed 1 base from V and 2 bases from J; junction bases left unmatched: 7.

The chain is built from TRBV6-5 and TRBJ1-5, with 7 nucleotides matching TRBD1. V dropped 4 bases and J dropped 2; count of bases not matched to a gene: 8. The CDR3 totals 16 residues. Germline CDR1 MNHEY, CDR2 SVGAGI. The CDR3 nucleotides read TGTGCCAGCAGTTCGTTCGGAGGGGGCGGCAATCAGCCCCAGCATTTT. This codes for CASSSFGGGGNQPQHF.

The chain carries TRBV9 and TRBJ2-2, with D tentatively TRBD1 (5 bases). This CDR3 is 15 amino acids long. The ends were cut back, 3 bases at V and 5 bases at J, with 14 bases in the middle. CDR1 SGDLS and CDR2 YYNGEE come from the germline V gene. In nucleotides, the CDR3 is TGTGCCAGCAGCGAACGCAGGGTTGGGACCGGGGAGCTGTTTTTT. This gives the protein CASSERRVGTGELFF.

This clone was observed a handful of times. The chain uses TRBV2 and TRBJ2-4; D is ambiguous. Looked up from germline, CDR1 is SNHLY and CDR2 is FYNNEI. V was trimmed by 5 bases and J by 13 bases, leaving 15 bases between them. The CDR3 is 12 amino acids. The CDR3 region has the DNA TGTGCCAGCAGTTTGCGTCCGTCGCTCCAGTACTTC. This encodes CASSLRPSLQYF.

The chain is built from TRBV6-5 and TRBJ2-1; 8 positions agree with TRBD1. CDR3 size: 13 residues. The ends lost 6 bases at V and 13 bases at J; junction bases unmatched: 11. The germline CDR1 and CDR2 sequences are MNHEY and SVGAGI. The CDR3 sequence is CASSPSGTGTQFF. CDR3 sequence (DNA): TGTGCCAGCAGCCCGTCCGGGACAGGAACCCAGTTCTTC.

This clone was recorded at least ten times. The V and J genes are TRBV4-3 and TRBJ2-3; TRBD1 aligns across 9 bases. The CDR3 runs 12 residues. Losses at the gene ends were 4 bases for V and 9 bases for J; bases not matched to a gene: 2. Germline CDR1 and CDR2: LGHNA and YSLEER. The CDR3 here is CASSRDRETQYF. The CDR3 DNA is TGCGCCAGCAGCCGGGACAGGGAAACGCAGTATTTT.

This clone appeared a few times. This chain connects TRBV5-1 to TRBJ2-3, with TRBD1 identical over 10 bases. V dropped 6 bases and J dropped 1; count of bases not matched to a gene: 14. Germline V gene sequence: CDR1 SGHRS, CDR2 YFSETQ. The CDR3 spans 18 residues. The CDR3 loop reads CASKSLGQGTHGTDTQYF. CDR3 bases: TGCGCCAGCAAATCTCTGGGACAGGGGACACACGGCACAGATACGCAGTATTTT.

At least ten counts were recorded for this clone. V usage is TRBV4-3 and J usage is TRBJ2-5; 8 bases map to TRBD2. Per germline, CDR1 LGHNA and CDR2 YSLEER. Unmatched junction bases numbered 6, after V lost 4 bases and J lost 5 bases. The CDR3 length is 14 residues. For the CDR3, the DNA is TGCGCCAGCAGCCGAGGACTAGCTGAGGAGACCCAGTACTTC. It is translated as CASSRGLAEETQYF.

This rearrangement joins TRBV11-2 to TRBJ2-7, with D maybe TRBD1 (5 bases). With 0 bases removed from V and 4 bases from J, the gap between germline ends came to 7 bases. The V gene's germline CDR1 is SGHAT and CDR2 FQNNGV. The CDR3 loop spans 13 amino acids. CDR3 loop: CASSLEGQYEQYF. The DNA for the CDR3 is TGTGCCAGCAGCTTAGAAGGACAATACGAGCAGTACTTC.

This clone was seen a few times. The rearrangement uses TRBV27 and TRBJ1-3; 7 bases line up with TRBD1. The CDR3 loop spans 13 amino acids. The V gene's germline CDR1 is MNHEY and CDR2 SMNVEV (reference sequence). The V gene end was trimmed by 5 bases and the J gene end by 4 bases; junction bases not matched to a gene: 2. The CDR3 DNA reads TGTGCCAGCAGTATGACAGGGGGAAACACCATATATTTT. This encodes CASSMTGGNTIYF.

This clone appeared a few times. This rearrangement joins TRBV11-2 to TRBJ2-3; D unresolved. This CDR3 region has 15 residues. CDR1 and CDR2 from the germline V gene are SGHAT and FQNNGV. Trimming left V 0 bases short and J 5 bases short, with 12 bases between. This CDR3 is CASSLEILGVDTQYF. CDR3 nucleotide sequence: TGTGCCAGCAGCTTAGAAATCCTAGGTGTAGATACGCAGTATTTT.